The following is a T cell receptor (beta chain) sequence with its context. The antigen this receptor binds is unknown. Base qualities were left out, and no much larger clone turns up one base away. CDR1 and CDR2, per the germline V gene, are LGHNA and YSLEER. The CDR3, from cysteine to phenylalanine, totals 15 residues. Of all the DNA, just the CDR3 is kept, 45 bases in frame from base 1. V is reduced by 0 bases and J by 7 bases, leaving a spacing of 15 bases between them. Library preparation was by the immunoSEQ multiplex PCR assay. Entries here come from immuneACCESS through TCRdb and include only in-frame sequences with V and J called. Some clones fail to appear in such tables; in the studies checked, an unresolved V gene covers under half of the shortfall, and the cause of the remainder is unknown. The sample includes under 15,000 clones, with approximately 86% observed a single time. Roughly 14% of the sample belongs to the ten largest clones.

The data were taken from a study of T cell changes during pregnancy in multiple sclerosis (dated 2019 in TCRdb). With respect to the entire study: The study examined how the T cell repertoire changed over the course of pregnancy in women with multiple sclerosis.

This clonotype was obtained from a female donor in good health, enrolled as a control in a pregnancy study. The source material was CD8+ T cells from peripheral blood mononuclear cells, sampled in the second trimester of pregnancy. Recombination joined TRBV4-3 with TRBJ1-2, with the D gene uncertain. The DNA sequence is as follows: TGCGCCAGCAGCCAAGATCAAGACCCCGGCGGTGGCTACACCTTC. This yields the protein CASSQDQDPGGGYTF.